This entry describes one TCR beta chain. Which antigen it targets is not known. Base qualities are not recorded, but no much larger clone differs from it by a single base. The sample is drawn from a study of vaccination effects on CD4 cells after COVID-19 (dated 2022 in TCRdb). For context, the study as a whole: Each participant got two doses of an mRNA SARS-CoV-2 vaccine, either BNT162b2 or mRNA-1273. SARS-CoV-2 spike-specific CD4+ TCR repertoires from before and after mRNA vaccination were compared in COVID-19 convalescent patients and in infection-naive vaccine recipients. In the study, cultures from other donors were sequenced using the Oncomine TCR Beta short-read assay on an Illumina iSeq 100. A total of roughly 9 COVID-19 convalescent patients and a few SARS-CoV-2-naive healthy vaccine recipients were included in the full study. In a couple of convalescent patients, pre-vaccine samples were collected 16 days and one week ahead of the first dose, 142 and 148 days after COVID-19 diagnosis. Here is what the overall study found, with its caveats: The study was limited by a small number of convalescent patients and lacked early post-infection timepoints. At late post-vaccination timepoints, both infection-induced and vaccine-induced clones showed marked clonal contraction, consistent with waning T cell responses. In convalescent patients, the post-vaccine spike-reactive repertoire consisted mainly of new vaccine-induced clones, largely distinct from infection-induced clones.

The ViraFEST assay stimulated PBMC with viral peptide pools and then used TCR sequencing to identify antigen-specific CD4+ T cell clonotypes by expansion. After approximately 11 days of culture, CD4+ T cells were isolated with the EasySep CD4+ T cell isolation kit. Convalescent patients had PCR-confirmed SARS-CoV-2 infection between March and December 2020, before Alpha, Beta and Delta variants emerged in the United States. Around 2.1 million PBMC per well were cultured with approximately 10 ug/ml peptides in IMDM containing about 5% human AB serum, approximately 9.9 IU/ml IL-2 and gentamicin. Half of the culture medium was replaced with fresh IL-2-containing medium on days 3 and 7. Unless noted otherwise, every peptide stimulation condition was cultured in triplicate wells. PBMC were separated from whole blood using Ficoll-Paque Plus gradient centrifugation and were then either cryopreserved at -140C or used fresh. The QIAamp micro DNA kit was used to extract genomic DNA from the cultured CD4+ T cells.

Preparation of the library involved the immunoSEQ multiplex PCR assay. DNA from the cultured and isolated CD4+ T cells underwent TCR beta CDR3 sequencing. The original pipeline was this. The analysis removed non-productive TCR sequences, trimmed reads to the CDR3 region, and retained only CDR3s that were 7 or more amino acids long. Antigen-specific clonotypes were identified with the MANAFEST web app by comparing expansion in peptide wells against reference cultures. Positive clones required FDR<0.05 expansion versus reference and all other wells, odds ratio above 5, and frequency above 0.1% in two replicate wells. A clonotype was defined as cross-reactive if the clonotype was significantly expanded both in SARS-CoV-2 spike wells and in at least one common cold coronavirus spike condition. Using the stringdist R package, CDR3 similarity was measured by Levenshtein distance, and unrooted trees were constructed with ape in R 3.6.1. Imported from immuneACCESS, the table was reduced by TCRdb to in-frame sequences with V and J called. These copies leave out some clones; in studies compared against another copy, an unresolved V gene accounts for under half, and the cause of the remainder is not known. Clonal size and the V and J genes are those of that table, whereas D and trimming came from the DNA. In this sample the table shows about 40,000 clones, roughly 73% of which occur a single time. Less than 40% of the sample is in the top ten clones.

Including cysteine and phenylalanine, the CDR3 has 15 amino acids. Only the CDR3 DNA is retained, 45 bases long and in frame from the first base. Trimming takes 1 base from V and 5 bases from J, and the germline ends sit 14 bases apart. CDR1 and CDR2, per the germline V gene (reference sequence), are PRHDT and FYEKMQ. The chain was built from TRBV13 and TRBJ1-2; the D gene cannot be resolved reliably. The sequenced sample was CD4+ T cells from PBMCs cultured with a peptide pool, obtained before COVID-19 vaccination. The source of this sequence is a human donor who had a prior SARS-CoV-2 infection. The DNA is TGTGCCAGCAGCTTAGTGCCAGTTCGCTCTTATGGCTACACCTTC. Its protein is CASSLVPVRSYGYTF.